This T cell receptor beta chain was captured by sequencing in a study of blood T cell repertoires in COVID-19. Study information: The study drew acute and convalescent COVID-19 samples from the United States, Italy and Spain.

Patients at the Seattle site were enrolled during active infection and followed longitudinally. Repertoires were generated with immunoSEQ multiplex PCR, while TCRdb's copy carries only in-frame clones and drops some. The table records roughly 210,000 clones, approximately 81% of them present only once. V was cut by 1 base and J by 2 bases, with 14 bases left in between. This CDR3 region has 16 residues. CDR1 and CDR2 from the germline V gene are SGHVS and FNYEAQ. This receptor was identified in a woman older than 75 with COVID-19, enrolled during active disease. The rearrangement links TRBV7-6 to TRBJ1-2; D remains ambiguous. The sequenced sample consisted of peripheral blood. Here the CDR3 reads CASSLGSQDSNYGYTF. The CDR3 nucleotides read TGTGCCAGCAGCTTAGGGTCTCAGGACTCGAACTATGGCTACACCTTC.